The 18 T cell receptor beta chains given below trace back to one sample, sequenced in a study of Ad26.COV2.S vaccination and SARS-CoV-2 variants. The table came from immunoSEQ multiplex PCR; TCRdb's copy has only in-frame clones and leaves some out. The sample lists about 680,000 clones, approximately 88% occurring once. The treatment: some 20 received Ad26.COV2.S at low or high dose, single or two shots; 5 received placebo; per-sample allocation not given. Vaccine and placebo recipients were sampled on day 63 after the first injection. Sequenced material: peripheral blood, taken in a trial of Ad26.COV2.S vaccine versus placebo. Receptors were obtained from a person between 18 and 65 years old who received the Ad26.COV2.S COVID-19 vaccine or a placebo.

J is TRBJ2-2 and V is TRBV6-5, with TRBD2 as a possible D gene (5 bases). CDR1 and CDR2 from the germline V gene are MNHEY and SVGAGI. Trimming removed 6 bases from V and 6 bases from J, with 8 bases in between. The CDR3 extends over 12 amino acids. CDR3 nucleotide sequence: TGTGCCAGCAGCAACGGGGCCGGGGAGCTGTTTTTT. As protein: CASSNGAGELFF.

Of note for this clone: One end of the junction fails to match germline, which may point to a read error. This sequence joins TRBV14 and TRBJ2-1, with D perhaps TRBD1 (6 bases). Germline V gene sequence: CDR1 SGHDN, CDR2 FVKESK. This CDR3 is 15 amino acids long. This chain's CDR3 is CASSQVGGFYNEQFF. DNA for the CDR3: TGTGCCAGCAGTCAAGTAGGGGGATTCTACAATGAGCAGTTCTTC.

This chain links TRBV5-4 with TRBJ2-1, with D possibly matching TRBD1 (6 bases). V was trimmed by 3 bases and J by 6 bases, leaving 13 bases between them. CDR3 size: 14 residues. The germline CDR1 and CDR2 sequences are SGHNT and YYREEE (reference sequence). The CDR3 reads CASSWRAGVNEQFF. The CDR3 DNA sequence: TGTGCCAGCAGCTGGCGGGCAGGGGTCAATGAGCAGTTCTTC.

This chain joins TRBV20-1 and TRBJ2-7, with D maybe TRBD2 (6 bases). Per the germline V gene, CDR1 is DFQATT and CDR2 is SNEGSKA (reference sequence). V lost 6 bases and J 2 bases, leaving 8 bases between the germline ends. The CDR3 totals 11 residues. The CDR3 coding sequence is TGCAGTGCCGGGAGTACCTACGAGCAGTACTTC. It encodes CSAGSTYEQYF.

V usage is TRBV30 and J usage is TRBJ2-7, with TRBD2 matching 12 bases. J lost 0 bases, V lost 5 bases, and 2 bases had no gene match. Looked up from germline, CDR1 is GTSNPN and CDR2 is SVGIG (reference sequence). The CDR3 length is 14 residues. Written as DNA, the CDR3 is TGTGCCTGGTCGACTAGCGGGAGCTCCTACGAGCAGTACTTC. Amino acids: CAWSTSGSSYEQYF.

The chain joins TRBV7-3 to TRBJ1-2; 11 bases align to TRBD1. Germline trimming cut 5 bases from V and 6 bases from J; bases unmatched to any gene: 2. Germline loops: CDR1 SGHTA, CDR2 FQGTGA. The CDR3 has 13 amino acids. The CDR3 DNA follows: TGTGCCAGCAGCCGGGGACAGGGGGATGGCTACACCTTC. It encodes CASSRGQGDGYTF.

The chain joins TRBV19 to TRBJ1-2; the match to TRBD1 covers 12 bases. The length of the CDR3 is 16 residues. From germline, CDR1 is LNHDA and CDR2 SQIVND (reference sequence). With 5 bases clipped from V and 13 bases from J, the junction kept 17 bases outside the gene matches. The CDR3 DNA reads TGTGCCAGTAGTCGGTATGGAGGGACAGGGGGCGCCCGGTGCACCTTC. It is translated as CASSRYGGTGGARCTF. Based on the CDR3 plus reference TRBV19 and TRBJ1-2, the full variable domain is DGGITQSPKYLFRKEGQNVTLSCEQNLNHDAMYWYRQDPGQGLRLIYYSQIVNDFQKGDIAEGYSVSREKKESFPLTVTSAQKNPTAFYLCASSRYGGTGGARCTFGSGTRLTVV.

The chain recombines TRBV7-2 with TRBJ1-5; tentative D call: TRBD1 (5 bases). Germline lookup yields CDR1 SGHTA and CDR2 FQGNSA. There are 14 residues in the CDR3. With 6 bases removed from V and 2 bases from J, the gap between germline ends came to 11 bases. The DNA of the CDR3 is TGTGCCAGCAGGAGAGCGGGGGGCAATCAGCCCCAGCATTTT. Residues: CASRRAGGNQPQHF.

The chain links TRBV2 to TRBJ2-1, with unresolved D. Germline lookup yields CDR1 SNHLY and CDR2 FYNNEI. V was trimmed by 3 bases and J by 16 bases, leaving 10 bases between them. The CDR3 consists of 10 residues. CDR3 sequence reads: CASSDLVQFF. The CDR3 nucleotides are TGTGCCAGCAGTGATCTAGTGCAATTCTTC.

The chain has TRBV24-1 and TRBJ2-1; 12 nucleotides match TRBD2. J was trimmed by 8 bases and V by 0 bases; bases with no gene match: 4. Germline V gene sequence: CDR1 KGHDR, CDR2 SFDVKD. The CDR3 length is 16 residues. The DNA for the CDR3 is TGTGCCACCAGTGATTTGAGGCTAGCGGGGGGGGATGAGCAGTTCTTC. Amino acids: CATSDLRLAGGDEQFF.

This clone was counted a single time. V and J are TRBV6-2 or TRBV6-3 and TRBJ2-6; a possible D gene is TRBD1 (6 bases). The CDR3 is 16 residues long. V gave up 6 bases and J gave up 0 bases, with 12 bases separating them. Germline CDR1 MNHEY, CDR2 SVGEGT. CDR3 residues: CASSLFRGSGANVLTF. The CDR3 bases are TGTGCCAGCAGCCTCTTCAGGGGCTCTGGGGCCAACGTCCTGACTTTC.

The chain links TRBV6-5 to TRBJ2-1; TRBD2 matches at 10 bases. Germline CDR1 reads MNHEY; CDR2 reads SVGAGI. After removal of 3 bases from V and 10 bases from J, the junction contained 9 bases not matched to a gene. The CDR3 extends over 15 amino acids. For the CDR3, the DNA is TGTGCCAGCAGTTATGGGCTAGCGGGGGTGGAAGAGCAGTTCTTC. This codes for CASSYGLAGVEEQFF.

The CDR3, as DNA: TGTGCCAGTAGTGTCGGGACAGGGAGAGGCTACGAGCAGTACTTC. It translates to CASSVGTGRGYEQYF. The chain couples TRBV19 to TRBJ2-7; 9 bases are a match to TRBD1. The CDR3 spans 15 residues. The J segment lost 3 bases and the V segment lost 5 bases, leaving 8 bases of the junction unmatched. Germline CDR1 LNHDA, CDR2 SQIVND (reference sequence).

This sequence joins TRBV7-2 and TRBJ1-2; TRBD1 might be the D (5 bases). Germline values: CDR1 SGHTA, CDR2 FQGNSA. Trimming cost V 5 bases and J 6 bases, with 16 bases left between them. CDR3 size: 14 residues. For the CDR3, the DNA is TGTGCCAGCAGCCCGGGCGGGGGGTTTAATGGCTACACCTTC. Translated: CASSPGGGFNGYTF.

This clone was counted a few times. J is TRBJ2-1 and V is TRBV7-6, with D perhaps TRBD1 or TRBD2 (6 bases each). Trimming pared 1 base from V and 0 bases from J, leaving 16 bases between. The CDR3 is made up of 18 amino acids. Germline V gene lookup returns CDR1 SGHVS and CDR2 FNYEAQ. Written as DNA, the CDR3 is TGTGCCAGCAGCTTAGTGGGCACCGGGGGCATCTCCTACAATGAGCAGTTCTTC. This sequence encodes CASSLVGTGGISYNEQFF.

On this clone itself: This sample includes further DNA sequences coding for the same CDR3. The V gene is TRBV5-1, the J gene TRBJ2-7, with TRBD1 matching 7 bases. With V trimmed by 4 bases and J by 0 bases, 7 bases remained unmatched. This CDR3 is built from 15 residues. The V gene's germline CDR1 is SGHRS and CDR2 YFSETQ. For the CDR3, the DNA is TGCGCCAGCAGCCTGGGGACAGCGCTCTCCTACGAGCAGTACTTC. It yields the protein CASSLGTALSYEQYF.

V gene TRBV4-3 combines with J gene TRBJ1-6, with 7 positions matching TRBD1. Per germline, CDR1 LGHNA and CDR2 YSLEER. This CDR3 comprises 16 residues. The V and J ends lost 0 bases and 11 bases, in that order; junction bases with no gene match: 10. The CDR3 is CASSQDIETGTAPLHF. Written as DNA, the CDR3 is TGCGCCAGCAGCCAAGATATTGAGACAGGGACGGCACCCCTCCACTTT.

V and J are TRBV12-5 and TRBJ2-2, with 10 bases fitting TRBD2. The CDR3 is 17 residues long. Trimming cost V 8 bases and J 0 bases; bases outside gene matches: 9. The germline V gene encodes CDR1 LGHNT and CDR2 FRNRAP. This chain's CDR3 is CASNLAGAKANTGELFF. DNA of the CDR3: TGTGCTAGTAATCTAGCGGGGGCCAAAGCGAACACCGGGGAGCTGTTTTTT.